The subject of this entry is one T cell receptor (beta chain). The antigen remains undetermined. The junction had 9 bases not matched to a gene; V was cut back by 6 bases and J by 6 bases. Per the germline V gene, CDR1 is SQVTM and CDR2 is ANQGSEA. CDR3 size: 14 residues. The data were obtained in a study of cytomegalovirus exposure and HLA in healthy donors. General study findings and limits: TCR sequences were mostly rare, though some public TCRs occurred in many donors.

The PCR contained 60 Vbeta and 13 Jbeta primers. Using immunoSEQ multiplex PCR, the repertoire was profiled, and TCRdb retains in-frame clones only, with some absent. The table includes 250,000 to 350,000 clones, under 80% detected once. This sequence originates from a female donor in good health and CMV-seronegative. Sequenced: PBMCs. V usage is TRBV29-1 and J usage is TRBJ1-5, with 9 positions matching TRBD1. CDR3 nucleotide sequence: TGCAGCGTAGCTGACAGGGGGATGGGTCAGCCCCAGCATTTT. Its translation: CSVADRGMGQPQHF. Based on the CDR3 plus reference TRBV29-1 and TRBJ1-5, the full variable domain is SAVISQKPSRDICQRGTSLTIQCQVDSQVTMMFWYRQQPGQSLTLIATANQGSEATYESGFVIDKFPISRPNLTFSTLTVSNMSPEDSSIYLCSVADRGMGQPQHFGDGTRLSIL.